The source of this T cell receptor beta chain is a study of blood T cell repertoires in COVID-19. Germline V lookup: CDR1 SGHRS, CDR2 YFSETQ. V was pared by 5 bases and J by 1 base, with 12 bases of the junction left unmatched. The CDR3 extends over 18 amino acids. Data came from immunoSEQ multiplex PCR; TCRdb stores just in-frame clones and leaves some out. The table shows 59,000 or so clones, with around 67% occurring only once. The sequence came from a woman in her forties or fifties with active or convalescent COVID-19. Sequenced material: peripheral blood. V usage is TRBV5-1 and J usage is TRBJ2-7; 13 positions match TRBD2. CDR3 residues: CASRPRTSGSLQSYEQYF. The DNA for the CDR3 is TGCGCCAGCAGGCCCAGGACTAGCGGGAGTTTGCAATCCTACGAGCAGTACTTC.